These 5 T cell receptor beta chains came from one sample sequenced in a study of CD8+ T cells in alopecia areata. RNA was extracted and reverse transcribed into cDNA as the sequencing template. TCRdb's copy holds only in-frame clones and misses some; the assay was immunoSEQ multiplex PCR. The repertoire holds about 99,000 clones, with around 86% as singletons. Treatment specified: oral pan-JAK inhibitor, 5-10 mg twice daily. Material: CD8+ T cells sorted from blood, obtained between weeks 30 and 35, from a patient treated with tofacitinib. The receptors stem from a human donor with alopecia areata.

This clone was seen a few times. This rearrangement joins TRBV23-1 to TRBJ2-7; either TRBD1 or TRBD2 may supply D (6 bases each). TRBV23-1 qualifies as an ORF whose function is uncertain. CDR3 length: 14 residues. The CDR3 spells CARGGRASHYEQYF. The CDR3 bases are TGCGCGCGAGGGGGGCGCGCATCCCACTACGAGCAGTACTTC.

The table lists this clone with a count of one. The V gene is TRBV5-1, the J gene TRBJ2-5; perhaps TRBD1 as D (5 bases). The CDR3 runs to 15 residues. The V and J ends lost 2 bases and 0 bases respectively, with 11 bases between them. Germline loops: CDR1 SGHRS, CDR2 YFSETQ. The CDR3: CASSFRPRDQETQYF. CDR3 in DNA: TGCGCCAGCAGCTTCCGCCCCAGGGACCAAGAGACCCAGTACTTC.

The gene calls are TRBV7-9 and TRBJ2-1; D gene ambiguous. V was cut by 4 bases and J by 8 bases, with 6 bases left in between. Germline-derived CDR1 and CDR2 are SEHNR and FQNEAQ (reference sequence). There are 11 residues in the CDR3. CDR3 DNA: TGTGCCAGCAGCTCGACCCATGAGCAGTTCTTC. Its translation is CASSSTHEQFF.

The chain combines TRBV6-4 with TRBJ2-6; D unclear. This CDR3 is built from 14 residues. Germline CDR1 and CDR2: MRHNA and SNTAGT. V gave up 2 bases and J gave up 0 bases, with 2 bases separating them. The CDR3 bases are TGTGCCAGCAGTGACACCTCTGGGGCCAACGTCCTGACTTTC. Its translation: CASSDTSGANVLTF.

Of note for this clone: One junction end disagrees with the germline gene, perhaps due to a read error. This rearrangement joins TRBV5-4 to TRBJ2-4; D call uncertain. The germline CDR1 and CDR2 sequences are SGHNT and YYREEE (reference sequence). This CDR3 has 15 residues. The CDR3 is CASSFRGVAKNIQYF. CDR3 bases: TGTGCCAGCAGCTTCCGCGGAGTGGCCAAAAACATTCAATACTTC. The whole variable domain, remainder taken from reference TRBV5-4 and TRBJ2-4, is ETGVTQSPTHLIKTRGQQVTLRCSSQSGHNTVSWYQQALGQGPQFIFQYYREEENGRGNFPPRFSGLQFPNYSSELNVNALELDDSALYLCASSFRGVAKNIQYFGAGTRLSVL.